This T cell receptor (beta chain) was found in a study of breast tumors, draining lymph nodes, adjacent tissues. In TCRdb, the multiplex PCR reads were re-called with MiXCR into one record per CDR3 protein. The data contain about 270,000 distinct CDR3 sequences, more than 30% of them singletons. This clonotype was observed many times. The antigen is unknown. Study results and limitations: Most tumor T cells seemingly derive from lymph node, then expand in tumor. Tumor TCR diversity was below lymph nodes but above nontumor tissue. Tumor T cell lymph node origin was a supported hypothesis, not proven. Luminal-like breast cancer showed significantly higher tumor–nontumor repertoire similarity than basal-like.

Breast cancer patients provided tissue from their axillary draining lymph nodes. The CDR3 has 16 amino acids. From germline, CDR1 is SEHNR and CDR2 FQNEAQ (reference sequence). V was pared by 3 bases and J by 3 bases, with 16 bases between. The clonotype was recovered from a female donor with breast cancer. Some clones in this sample may be carry-over from other donors' samples. The sequenced sample was axillary lymph node tissue. The chain combines TRBV7-9 with TRBJ2-3; possibly TRBD1 or TRBD2 for D (5 bases each). In nucleotides, the CDR3 is TGTGCCAGCAGCTTTGATCGAGAGTGGGGGACAGATACGCAGTATTTT. Residues: CASSFDREWGTDTQYF.